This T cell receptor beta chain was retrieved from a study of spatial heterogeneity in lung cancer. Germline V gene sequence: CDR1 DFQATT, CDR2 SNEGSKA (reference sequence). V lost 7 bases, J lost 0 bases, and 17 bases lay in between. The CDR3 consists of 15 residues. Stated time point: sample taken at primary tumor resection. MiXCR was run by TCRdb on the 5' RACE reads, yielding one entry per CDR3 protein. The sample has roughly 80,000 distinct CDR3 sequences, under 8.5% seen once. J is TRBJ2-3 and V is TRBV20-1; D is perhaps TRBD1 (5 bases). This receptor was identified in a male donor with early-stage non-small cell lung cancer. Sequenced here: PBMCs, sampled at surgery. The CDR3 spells CSVQPRVSSTDTQYF. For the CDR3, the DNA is TGCAGTGTCCAACCCAGGGTATCTAGCACAGATACGCAGTATTTT.